The 15 T cell receptor beta chains in this list originate from one sample, sequenced in a study of lymphopenia after photon versus proton radiotherapy. Using immunoSEQ multiplex PCR, the repertoire was profiled, and TCRdb retains in-frame clones only, with some absent. This table holds about 50,000 clones, 80% to 95% found once. The sequences come from peripheral blood, collected from a patient treated with photon-based radiotherapy. These receptor sequences come from a woman between 35 and 50 years old with cholangiocarcinoma.

Only one count was recorded for this clone. This chain joins TRBV5-1 and TRBJ1-2; unclear D gene. Trimming stripped 2 bases from V and 7 bases from J, with 15 bases between. CDR1 and CDR2 from the germline V gene are SGHRS and YFSETQ. This CDR3 has 14 residues. This CDR3 is CASSFNEPEPGYTF. DNA for the CDR3: TGCGCCAGCAGCTTTAACGAACCGGAACCTGGCTACACCTTC.

This clone occurred once. The chain combines TRBV7-3 with TRBJ2-6; D not resolved. The CDR3 runs to 15 residues. Germline V gives CDR1 SGHTA, CDR2 FQGTGA. With 5 bases removed from V and 0 bases from J, the gap between germline ends came to 8 bases. CDR3 sequence (DNA): TGTGCCAGCAGCCCGCCGAGCTCTGGGGCCAACGTCCTGACTTTC. It translates to CASSPPSSGANVLTF.

The chain recombines TRBV19 with TRBJ1-1; no reliable D call. V shed 0 bases and J shed 5 bases, with 13 bases lying between them. The CDR3 contains 15 residues. Germline CDR1 LNHDA, CDR2 SQIVND (reference sequence). Here the CDR3 reads CASSIDMGRRTEAFF. DNA of the CDR3: TGTGCCAGTAGTATAGATATGGGTAGACGAACTGAAGCTTTCTTT.

The chain employs TRBV28 and TRBJ1-4; D call uncertain. This CDR3 contains 14 residues. Germline CDR1 MDHEN, CDR2 SYDVKM. V was cut by 6 bases and J by 8 bases, with 16 bases left in between. In nucleotides, the CDR3 is TGTGCCAGCAGGCCGGGCCGCGTAGGGGAAAAACTGTTTTTT. It encodes CASRPGRVGEKLFF.

The chain joins TRBV9 to TRBJ2-5; 9 bases match TRBD2. Germline-derived CDR1 and CDR2 are SGDLS and YYNGEE. Losses at the gene ends were 1 base for V and 5 bases for J; bases not matched to a gene: 6. The CDR3 is 15 residues long. CDR3 in DNA: TGTGCCAGCAGCGTACGCGGGAGGGCGTCGGAGACCCAGTACTTC. It translates to CASSVRGRASETQYF. The complete variable domain, with remaining parts taken from reference TRBV9 and TRBJ2-5, reads DSGVTQTPKHLITATGQRVTLRCSPRSGDLSVYWYQQSLDQGLQFLIQYYNGEERAKGNILERFSAQQFPDLHSELNLSSLELGDSALYFCASSVRGRASETQYFGPGTRLLVL.

The rearrangement uses TRBV11-2 and TRBJ2-1; maybe TRBD1 (6 bases). From germline, CDR1 is SGHAT and CDR2 FQNNGV. This CDR3 contains 12 residues. V lost 3 bases and J lost 10, with 10 bases in between. The CDR3 DNA reads TGTGCCAGCAGCTTGACAGGTTGGGAGCAGTTCTTC. It is translated as CASSLTGWEQFF.

The J gene is TRBJ2-7, the V gene TRBV6-5, with D possibly matching TRBD2 (5 bases). Germline assignment: CDR1 MNHEY and CDR2 SVGAGI. This CDR3 region has 13 residues. The V end was cut by 4 bases, the J end by 3 bases, with 10 bases between. The CDR3, as DNA: TGTGCCAGCAGTTCTATCCGGGGCTACGAGCAGTACTTC. It encodes CASSSIRGYEQYF.

The chain employs TRBV6-1 and TRBJ1-5; D not resolved. Germline V lookup: CDR1 MNHNS, CDR2 SASEGT. Trimming took off 5 bases at V and 1 base at J, with 12 bases between the two ends. This CDR3 contains 15 residues. The CDR3: CASSRNQWSNQPQHF. The CDR3 DNA is TGTGCCAGCAGTCGAAACCAGTGGAGCAATCAGCCCCAGCATTTT.

The J gene is TRBJ2-6, the V gene TRBV7-9; 7 positions agree with TRBD2. The trim removed 4 bases at V and 2 bases at J, leaving 2 bases unmatched. The germline CDR1 and CDR2 sequences are SEHNR and FQNEAQ (reference sequence). This CDR3 region has 15 residues. The CDR3 region is CASSSRGAGANVLTF. The CDR3 nucleotides read TGTGCCAGCAGCTCCCGGGGGGCTGGGGCCAACGTCCTGACTTTC.

The chain is built from TRBV7-2 and TRBJ2-7; D possibly corresponds to TRBD2 (7 bases). Germline V gene lookup returns CDR1 SGHTA and CDR2 FQGNSA. V was trimmed by 1 base and J by 4 bases, leaving 14 bases between them. The CDR3 is 15 amino acids. In nucleotides, the CDR3 is TGTGCCAGCAGCTTAGAGGGGGGGAGTCGGTACGAGCAGTACTTC. This codes for CASSLEGGSRYEQYF.

This rearrangement joins TRBV7-2 to TRBJ1-2, with D possibly being TRBD1 (5 bases). The germline V and J ends were trimmed by 8 bases and 0 bases, with 19 bases remaining between them. Germline V gene data show CDR1 as SGHTA and CDR2 as FQGNSA. The CDR3 is 16 amino acids. The CDR3 sequence is CASRPPGTHANYGYTF. The CDR3 DNA reads as TGTGCCAGCCGCCCCCCCGGGACGCACGCTAACTATGGCTACACCTTC.

The chain joins TRBV5-4 to TRBJ2-7, with D unresolved. Trimming shortened V by 1 base and J by 5 bases, and 7 bases separated the two germline ends. Germline lookup yields CDR1 SGHNT and CDR2 YYREEE (reference sequence). CDR3 length: 12 residues. The CDR3 protein is CASSLLGNEQYF. As DNA, the CDR3 is TGTGCCAGCAGCTTGTTAGGTAACGAGCAGTACTTC.

The V and J genes are TRBV6-1 and TRBJ2-2, with D perhaps matching TRBD1 or TRBD2 (5 bases each). Deletions cut 8 bases from V and 7 bases from J, with 17 bases between. The CDR3 extends over 14 amino acids. Germline loops: CDR1 MNHNS, CDR2 SASEGT. The CDR3 reads CASVFAGRGGELFF. The CDR3 nucleotides read TGTGCCAGCGTGTTCGCAGGGAGAGGCGGGGAGCTGTTTTTT.

The V and J genes are TRBV6-5 and TRBJ1-1; D is ambiguous. This CDR3 is 11 amino acids long. The V and J ends lost 9 bases and 4 bases respectively, with 9 bases between them. The germline gives CDR1 MNHEY, CDR2 SVGAGI. The CDR3 DNA sequence: TGTGCCAGTCGAGGGCCCACTGAAGCTTTCTTT. Its translation: CASRGPTEAFF.

The chain employs TRBV7-8 and TRBJ2-2; D ambiguous. Trimming removed 4 bases at V and 6 bases at J, with 9 bases between. Germline CDR1 and CDR2: SGHVS and FQNEAQ. CDR3 length: 13 amino acids. The CDR3 is CASSSQVSGELFF. CDR3 nucleotide sequence: TGTGCCAGCAGCTCCCAGGTGTCCGGGGAGCTGTTTTTT.